This record looks at one TCR beta chain sequence and its context. No antigen is known for it. This sample was included in a study of CXCR3-negative and CXCR3-positive naive CD8 T cells. Each TRB cDNA library was prepared by 5' RACE (with UMI labels). TCRdb re-called the 5' RACE reads, yielding one record per CDR3 amino acid sequence without DNA. The sample includes approximately 48,000 distinct CDR3 sequences. General study results and limits: CXCR3-negative naive cells had less hydrophobic TRB CDR3s than did CXCR3-positive naive cells.

The CDR3 has 15 amino acids. Germline V CDR1 and CDR2: MNHEY, SMNVEV (reference sequence). Sequencing was done on a sample of naive CXCR3+ CD8+ T cells from blood. Subset here: CD45RO-CCR7+CD27+CD95- naive CD8+ T cells expressing CXCR3 (TNR3+). The receptor's source is a human donor in good health. Some clones in this sample may be carry-over from other donors' samples. The gene calls are TRBV27 and TRBJ1-4. The CDR3 loop reads CASSLSGSLREKLFF.